A single sample gave rise to the 31 T cell receptor beta chains below, sequenced in a study of blood T cell repertoires in COVID-19. Only in-frame clones appear in the TCRdb table, and some are missing; sequencing was by immunoSEQ multiplex PCR. The table includes around 94,000 clones, 86% detected once. The sequencing sample was made of peripheral blood. Receptor source: a man at least 80 years old with acute or convalescent COVID-19.

This rearrangement joins TRBV3-1 (or the pseudogene TRBV3-2) to TRBJ2-2; 9 bases agree with TRBD1. V gave up 6 bases and J gave up 5 bases; unmatched junction bases: 4. CDR1 and CDR2 from the germline V gene are LGHDT and YNNKEL (reference sequence). This CDR3 has 14 residues. In nucleotides, the CDR3 is TGTGCCAGCAGAGGGACAGGGCAAACCGGGGAGCTGTTTTTT. Protein: CASRGTGQTGELFF.

The chain employs TRBV2 and TRBJ1-1, with a possible D match to TRBD1 (6 bases). Germline CDR1 SNHLY, CDR2 FYNNEI. V lost 7 bases and J 4 bases, leaving 10 bases between the germline ends. The length of the CDR3 is 12 residues. The chain's CDR3 is CASKLGATEAFF. CDR3 DNA: TGTGCCAGCAAGTTGGGGGCCACTGAAGCTTTCTTT.

V and J are TRBV24-1 and TRBJ2-1; 7 nucleotides agree with TRBD1. The trim removed 11 bases at V and 6 bases at J, leaving 6 bases unmatched. Per germline, CDR1 KGHDR and CDR2 SFDVKD. CDR3 length equals 12 residues. CDR3 residues: CAITGVPNEQFF. CDR3 in DNA: TGTGCCATCACAGGGGTCCCCAATGAGCAGTTCTTC.

The chain joins TRBV15 to TRBJ2-7, with unresolved D. With 3 bases removed from V and 6 bases from J, the gap between germline ends came to 21 bases. Germline V lookup: CDR1 LNHNV, CDR2 YYDKDF (reference sequence). CDR3 length: 16 amino acids. The CDR3, as DNA: TGTGCCACCAGCAGCAGCCCTGCGGTGCACTCGGGCGAGCAGTACTTC. This sequence encodes CATSSSPAVHSGEQYF.

The V gene is TRBV2, the J gene TRBJ1-5, with D perhaps TRBD1 (6 bases). V was cut by 4 bases and J by 1 base, with 8 bases left in between. Germline V lookup: CDR1 SNHLY, CDR2 FYNNEI. The CDR3 length is 14 residues. CDR3 region: CASSAGQSNQPQHF. The CDR3 nucleotides are TGTGCCAGCAGTGCAGGACAGAGCAATCAGCCCCAGCATTTT.

The rearrangement joins TRBV29-1 to TRBJ1-2; 8 bases match TRBD1. J gave up 5 bases and V 6 bases, and 8 bases lay outside the gene matches. CDR3 length: 13 amino acids. Germline-derived CDR1 and CDR2 are SQVTM and ANQGSEA. This CDR3 reads CSVDPGGPYGYTF. The CDR3 nucleotides are TGCAGCGTAGACCCAGGGGGCCCGTATGGCTACACCTTC.

The rearrangement uses TRBV3-1 (or the pseudogene TRBV3-2) and TRBJ2-3; 11 nucleotides line up with TRBD2. V lost 4 bases and J lost 2; bases outside the gene matches: 5. Germline assignment: CDR1 LGHDT and CDR2 YNNKEL (reference sequence). This CDR3 spans 16 amino acids. CDR3 bases: TGTGCCAGCAGCCTTCGGACTAGCGGGTCCACAGATACGCAGTATTTT. This gives the protein CASSLRTSGSTDTQYF.

In this sample, this clone turned up once. The chain combines TRBV12-3 or TRBV12-4 with TRBJ1-2, with no clear D. V shed 8 bases and J shed 3 bases, with 7 bases lying between them. The CDR3 contains 11 residues. The CDR3 region is CASLRDYGYTF. In nucleotides, the CDR3 is TGTGCCAGCTTGCGGGACTATGGCTACACCTTC.

This sequence joins TRBV27 and TRBJ2-1; 10 bases map to TRBD2. This CDR3 comprises 17 residues. The germline V gene has CDR1 MNHEY and CDR2 SMNVEV (reference sequence). The trim removed 1 base at V and 5 bases at J, leaving 8 bases unmatched. CDR3 DNA: TGTGCCAGCAGTTTATACCAAGCGGGAGGGAGGAACAATGAGCAGTTCTTC. As protein: CASSLYQAGGRNNEQFF.

The chain uses TRBV25-1 and TRBJ2-5, with D maybe TRBD1 (7 bases). The germline V and J ends were trimmed by 3 bases and 5 bases, with 10 bases remaining between them. The CDR3 loop spans 13 amino acids. Germline assignment: CDR1 MGHDK and CDR2 SYGVNS. CDR3 sequence (DNA): TGTGCCAGCAGTGACAGGGGGAGGGAGACCCAGTACTTC. Residues: CASSDRGRETQYF. Full variable domain (remainder filled in from reference TRBV25-1 and TRBJ2-5): EADIYQTPRYLVIGTGKKITLECSQTMGHDKMYWYQQDPGMELHLIHYSYGVNSTEKGDLSSESTVSRIRTEHFPLTLESARPSHTSQYLCASSDRGRETQYFGPGTRLLVL.

The chain combines TRBV5-6 with TRBJ2-6; tentatively, D is TRBD2 (5 bases). Germline loops: CDR1 SGHDT, CDR2 YYEEEE. CDR3 length: 15 amino acids. V lost 5 bases, J lost 1 base, and 10 bases lay in between. CDR3 nucleotide sequence: TGTGCCAGCAGGCACCGAGGGTCTGGGGCCAACGTCCTGACTTTC. This translates into CASRHRGSGANVLTF.

The chain uses TRBV6-2 or TRBV6-3 and TRBJ2-5; 8 bases are a match to TRBD2. In germline, CDR1 is MNHEY, CDR2 SVGEGT. The CDR3 has 15 residues. The V and J ends lost 2 bases and 4 bases, in that order; junction bases with no gene match: 6. CDR3 protein: CASSYPYRGGETQYF. The CDR3 nucleotides are TGTGCCAGCAGTTACCCCTATCGGGGGGGAGAGACCCAGTACTTC.

This chain joins TRBV7-2 and TRBJ2-7; the match to TRBD1 covers 7 bases. V shed 0 bases and J 6 bases; nucleotides not matched to a gene: 8. Per the germline V gene, CDR1 is SGHTA and CDR2 is FQGNSA. There are 15 residues in the CDR3. The chain's CDR3 is CASSLALGQGVEQYF. In DNA, the CDR3 is TGTGCCAGCAGCTTAGCGCTGGGCCAGGGGGTCGAGCAGTACTTC.

The chain carries TRBV13 and TRBJ2-4; 8 nucleotides align to TRBD2. The germline V gene has CDR1 PRHDT and CDR2 FYEKMQ (reference sequence). The trim removed 7 bases at V and 7 bases at J, leaving 12 bases unmatched. This CDR3 comprises 15 residues. The CDR3: CASTLLAGGRNIQYF. CDR3 in DNA: TGTGCCAGCACCCTCCTGGCGGGAGGTAGGAACATTCAGTACTTC.

This clone has only a few counts. The genes are TRBV29-1 and TRBJ1-1; perhaps TRBD1 as D (6 bases). The germline V gene has CDR1 SQVTM and CDR2 ANQGSEA. Trimming cost V 6 bases and J 6 bases, with 14 bases left between them. This CDR3 is built from 12 residues. CDR3 nucleotide sequence: TGCAGCGTCGAACAGGGTTCCGCTGAAGCTTTCTTT. It translates to CSVEQGSAEAFF.

This chain connects TRBV28 to TRBJ2-7; a weak D match, TRBD1 (7 bases). With 5 bases removed from V and 3 bases from J, the gap between germline ends came to 14 bases. The CDR3 contains 14 residues. The V gene's germline CDR1 is MDHEN and CDR2 SYDVKM. The chain's CDR3 is CASSPHRGGYEQYF. The CDR3 region has the DNA TGTGCCAGCAGTCCACACAGGGGAGGCTACGAGCAGTACTTC.

The chain carries TRBV27 and TRBJ2-7; D perhaps matches TRBD2 (6 bases). Germline CDR1 and CDR2: MNHEY and SMNVEV (reference sequence). CDR3 size: 14 residues. Trimming removed 6 bases at V and 5 bases at J, with 17 bases between. The DNA for the CDR3 is TGTGCCAGCAGGGCGCGCAGGGAGGTCAACGAGCAGTACTTC. Its protein product is CASRARREVNEQYF.

This chain links TRBV18 with TRBJ2-1, with 7 bases fitting TRBD2. The CDR3 runs 14 residues. The germline gives CDR1 KGHSH, CDR2 LQKENI. V gave up 2 bases and J gave up 6 bases; unmatched junction bases: 4. The CDR3 DNA follows: TGTGCCAGCTCACCAGATCGGGGGGTCAATGAGCAGTTCTTC. Translation gives CASSPDRGVNEQFF.

V gene TRBV7-5 combines with J gene TRBJ2-5; the table assigns TRBD1, which was not confirmed against the DNA. TRBV7-5 is deemed a pseudogene. CDR3 length: 14 amino acids. The CDR3 protein is CARLTGDPLETQYF. In DNA form, the CDR3 reads TGTGCCAGACTTACAGGGGACCCCTTAGAGACCCAGTACTTC.

This sequence joins TRBV13 and TRBJ2-3, with D possibly matching TRBD2 (7 bases). The V gene lost 1 base and the J gene lost 0 bases, with 11 bases spanning the gap. This CDR3 spans 16 amino acids. The germline V gene encodes CDR1 PRHDT and CDR2 FYEKMQ (reference sequence). The CDR3 nucleotides read TGTGCCAGCAGCTTAGATCGGGGGGCTAGCACAGATACGCAGTATTTT. Its protein product is CASSLDRGASTDTQYF.

This chain uses TRBV15 with TRBJ1-1; D possibly corresponds to TRBD1 (5 bases). CDR3 length equals 13 residues. Germline loops: CDR1 LNHNV, CDR2 YYDKDF (reference sequence). The V end was cut by 4 bases, the J end by 4 bases, with 10 bases between. CDR3 amino acids: CATSKGRSTEAFF. For the CDR3, the DNA is TGTGCCACCAGCAAGGGGCGGTCCACTGAAGCTTTCTTT.

The V and J genes are TRBV18 and TRBJ2-7, with a weak D call TRBD1 (5 bases). In germline, CDR1 is KGHSH, CDR2 LQKENI. The CDR3 contains 12 residues. Deletions cut 2 bases from V and 3 bases from J, with 5 bases between. CDR3 region: CASSPRGYEQYF. The CDR3 bases are TGTGCCAGCTCACCAAGGGGCTACGAGCAGTACTTC.

This clone turned up a few times. The chain has TRBV28 and TRBJ2-7; 12 positions agree with TRBD2. There are 21 residues in the CDR3. Germline V gene lookup returns CDR1 MDHEN and CDR2 SYDVKM. Trimming took 4 bases from V and 0 from J; bases not matched to a gene: 19. The DNA for the CDR3 is TGTGCCAGCAGTTCACCCCTAGCGGGAGGGCCAGAAAACACTATCTCCTACGAGCAGTACTTC. Encoded protein: CASSSPLAGGPENTISYEQYF.

The sample holds one count of this clone. DNA of the CDR3: TGCGCCAGCAGTTCGGGACTAGCGAGGGAGCAGTACTTC. As protein: CASSSGLAREQYF. V is TRBV5-1 and J is TRBJ2-7; 10 bases agree with TRBD2. The CDR3 consists of 13 residues. Trimming removed 5 bases from V and 7 bases from J; junction bases left unmatched: 6. The germline CDR1 and CDR2 sequences are SGHRS and YFSETQ.

The CDR3 coding sequence is TGTGCCAGCAGCTTAGGGATAGCGGAGCAGTATTTT. It yields the protein CASSLGIAEQYF. V gene TRBV7-8 combines with J gene TRBJ2-3; maybe TRBD2 (6 bases). V lost 1 base, J lost 11 bases, and 10 bases lay in between. Germline CDR1 reads SGHVS; CDR2 reads FQNEAQ. This CDR3 has 12 amino acids. The variable domain in full, with the rest retrieved from reference TRBV7-8 and TRBJ2-3, is GAGVSQSPRYKVAKRGQDVALRCDPISGHVSLFWYQQALGQGPEFLTYFQNEAQLDKSGLPSDRFFAERPEGSVSTLKIQRTQQEDSAVYLCASSLGIAEQYFGPGTRLTVL.

The J gene is TRBJ1-1, the V gene TRBV5-4; D possibly corresponds to TRBD1 (6 bases). CDR1 SGHNT and CDR2 YYREEE come from the germline V gene (reference sequence). Trimming left V 2 bases short and J 1 base short, with 12 bases between. The CDR3 sequence is 15 residues long. The CDR3 is CASSFPDRRNTEAFF. For the CDR3, the DNA is TGTGCCAGCAGCTTCCCGGACAGAAGGAACACTGAAGCTTTCTTT.

This clone was counted a few times. This chain connects TRBV2 to TRBJ1-6; D is undetermined. Germline loops: CDR1 SNHLY, CDR2 FYNNEI. This CDR3 comprises 11 residues. The ends were cut back, 5 bases at V and 14 bases at J, with 10 bases in the middle. CDR3 sequence reads: CASSPAETLHF. Here the CDR3 DNA reads TGTGCCAGCAGTCCCGCGGAGACCCTCCACTTT.

The CDR3 region has the DNA TGTGCCAGCGAGCGGAGCAACACCGGGGAGCTGTTTTTT. Translation: CASERSNTGELFF. This chain links TRBV2 with TRBJ2-2; possible D gene TRBD2, 5 bases. There are 13 residues in the CDR3. V was trimmed by 8 bases and J by 2 bases, leaving 9 bases between them. Looked up from germline, CDR1 is SNHLY and CDR2 is FYNNEI. The variable domain in full, completed from reference TRBV2 and TRBJ2-2, reads EPEVTQTPSHQVTQMGQEVILRCVPISNHLYFYWYRQILGQKVEFLVSFYNNEISEKSEIFDDQFSVERPDGSNFTLKIRSTKLEDSAMYFCASERSNTGELFFGEGSRLTVL.

The chain employs TRBV9 and TRBJ1-6; 9 bases are a match to TRBD1. From germline, CDR1 is SGDLS and CDR2 YYNGEE. The CDR3 covers 15 residues. V lost 2 bases and J lost 7; bases outside the gene matches: 4. This chain's CDR3 is CASSVGTGINSPLHF. The CDR3 DNA reads as TGTGCCAGCAGCGTCGGGACAGGGATAAATTCACCCCTCCACTTT.

The rearrangement uses TRBV28 and TRBJ1-1, with TRBD1 as a possible D gene (6 bases). Germline CDR1 MDHEN, CDR2 SYDVKM. There are 14 residues in the CDR3. Trimming shortened V by 7 bases and J by 5 bases, and 17 bases separated the two germline ends. The CDR3 spells CASTSWGPGTEAFF. The CDR3 bases are TGTGCCAGCACTTCTTGGGGGCCCGGAACTGAAGCTTTCTTT.

The table lists this clone with a count of one. The genes are TRBV21-1 and TRBJ2-7; TRBD2, the table's D call, lacks a check against the DNA. TRBV21-1 is a documented pseudogene. The CDR3 is 18 residues long. DNA of the CDR3: TGTGCCAGCAGCAAAGAGCATCGAGGGACTAGCAACTTCTACGAGCAGTACTTC. Its protein product is CASSKEHRGTSNFYEQYF.